Listed here are 21 T cell receptor beta chains from one sample, sequenced in a study of CD8+ T cells in alopecia areata. cDNA reverse transcribed from extracted RNA served as the sequencing template. Libraries were prepared by immunoSEQ multiplex PCR; TCRdb keeps only in-frame clonotypes and omits some of them. The sample yields fewer than 100,000 clones, 70% to 80% seen once. Stated treatment: oral pan-JAK inhibitor, 5-10 mg twice daily. The input for sequencing was CD8+ T cells sorted from blood, taken at approximately week 42, from a patient treated with tofacitinib. These receptor sequences come from a human donor with alopecia areata.

This clone was seen only a few times. The chain links TRBV14 to TRBJ1-6, with D maybe TRBD1 (6 bases). Germline V gene data show CDR1 as SGHDN and CDR2 as FVKESK. V was cut by 0 bases and J by 13 bases, with 13 bases left in between. This CDR3 has 14 amino acids. CDR3 residues: CASSQEGQRGPLHF. The CDR3 DNA sequence: TGTGCCAGCAGCCAAGAGGGGCAAAGGGGGCCCCTCCACTTT.

The rearrangement uses TRBV2 and TRBJ2-3; 10 nucleotides agree with TRBD2. Germline CDR1 reads SNHLY; CDR2 reads FYNNEI. J was trimmed by 1 base and V by 9 bases; bases with no gene match: 4. This CDR3 comprises 14 residues. CDR3 sequence reads: CASRGTSGTDTQYF. CDR3 nucleotides: TGTGCCAGTCGGGGGACTAGCGGCACAGATACGCAGTATTTT.

This clone appeared once. The rearrangement joins TRBV7-3 to TRBJ2-2, with D possibly called TRBD1 or TRBD2 (5 bases each). V was pared by 5 bases and J by 1 base, with 17 bases between. Germline V gene data show CDR1 as SGHTA and CDR2 as FQGTGA. The CDR3 totals 17 residues. CDR3 region: CASSLPGRGQNTGELFF. CDR3 nucleotide sequence: TGTGCCAGCAGCCTGCCAGGGAGAGGGCAGAACACCGGGGAGCTGTTTTTT.

This clone was recorded once. The chain has TRBV27 and TRBJ2-3, with D possibly TRBD2 on 6 matching bases. CDR3 length: 16 amino acids. The V gene lost 7 bases and the J gene lost 2 bases, with 19 bases spanning the gap. Germline V gene data show CDR1 as MNHEY and CDR2 as SMNVEV (reference sequence). The CDR3 nucleotides read TGTGCCAGCAATCCCTCGGAGGGGCCGAACACAGATACGCAGTATTTT. This codes for CASNPSEGPNTDTQYF.

The chain recombines TRBV7-9 with TRBJ2-1; perhaps TRBD1 as D (5 bases). The CDR3 has 15 amino acids. The germline V and J ends were trimmed by 5 bases and 1 base, with 12 bases remaining between them. Germline loops: CDR1 SEHNR, CDR2 FQNEAQ (reference sequence). The CDR3 protein is CASSHGHFSYNEQFF. Here the CDR3 DNA reads TGTGCCAGCAGCCACGGACACTTTTCCTACAATGAGCAGTTCTTC.

In this sample, this clone turned up a few times. The V gene is TRBV29-1, the J gene TRBJ2-5, with TRBD1 identical over 8 bases. V dropped 3 bases and J dropped 5; count of bases not matched to a gene: 5. The CDR3 sequence is 13 residues long. Germline CDR1 is SQVTM and CDR2 is ANQGSEA. CDR3 nucleotides: TGCAGCGTTGATCCAGGGGGCTGGGAGACCCAGTACTTC. Translating it yields CSVDPGGWETQYF.

The chain carries TRBV14 and TRBJ2-7; no clear D gene. Germline V CDR1 and CDR2: SGHDN, FVKESK. V was shortened by 3 bases and J by 5 bases, with 14 bases between the two germline ends. CDR3 length: 14 amino acids. The CDR3: CASSQGGRPHEQYF. Written as DNA, the CDR3 is TGTGCCAGCAGCCAGGGCGGCAGGCCCCACGAGCAGTACTTC. Drawing the rest from reference TRBV14 and TRBJ2-7, the complete variable domain is EAGVTQFPSHSVIEKGQTVTLRCDPISGHDNLYWYRRVMGKEIKFLLHFVKESKQDESGMPNNRFLAERTGGTYSTLKVQPAELEDSGVYFCASSQGGRPHEQYFGPGTRLTVT.

This chain uses TRBV9 with TRBJ1-1; D remains ambiguous. Per germline, CDR1 SGDLS and CDR2 YYNGEE. Deletions cut 7 bases from V and 6 bases from J, with 10 bases between. The CDR3 spans 11 residues. CDR3 loop: CASGRRAEAFF. The CDR3 DNA is TGTGCCAGCGGTAGAAGGGCTGAAGCTTTCTTT.

Only a few counts were recorded for this clone. The chain is built from TRBV12-5 and TRBJ2-7; D uncertain. Trimming stripped 2 bases from V and 2 bases from J, with 4 bases between. Germline values: CDR1 LGHNT, CDR2 FRNRAP. The CDR3 extends over 12 amino acids. CDR3 coding DNA: TGTGCTAGTGGTTTGAGAACCTACGAGCAGTACTTC. It yields the protein CASGLRTYEQYF.

The chain carries TRBV2 and TRBJ2-1; 7 bases agree with TRBD1. J gave up 6 bases and V 6 bases, and 5 bases lay outside the gene matches. The CDR3 totals 13 residues. Germline V gene data show CDR1 as SNHLY and CDR2 as FYNNEI. The CDR3: CASRGDSSNEQFF. The CDR3, as DNA: TGTGCCAGCAGGGGGGACAGCAGCAATGAGCAGTTCTTC.

The chain employs TRBV25-1 and TRBJ1-2; D is perhaps TRBD1 (5 bases). The length of the CDR3 is 15 residues. Germline V lookup: CDR1 MGHDK, CDR2 SYGVNS. V was clipped by 6 bases and J by 6 bases, with 20 bases between them. CDR3 coding DNA: TGTGCCAGCAGCTCAACCGGGACTCCGATCGATGGCTACACCTTC. Amino acid sequence: CASSSTGTPIDGYTF.

V and J are TRBV29-1 and TRBJ1-1, with unresolved D. V was cut by 7 bases and J by 3 bases, with 12 bases left in between. This CDR3 region has 12 residues. Germline values: CDR1 SQVTM, CDR2 ANQGSEA. This CDR3 is CSACVSYTEAFF. The CDR3 coding sequence is TGCAGCGCCTGTGTGAGTTACACTGAAGCTTTCTTT.

The gene calls are TRBV4-3 and TRBJ2-6; D gene uncertain. V shed 0 bases and J shed 3 bases, with 3 bases lying between them. CDR1 and CDR2 from the germline V gene are LGHNA and YSLEER. This CDR3 has 14 residues. CDR3 in DNA: TGCGCCAGCAGCCAAGAATTTGGGGCCAACGTCCTGACTTTC. Amino acids: CASSQEFGANVLTF.

The V and J genes are TRBV4-3 and TRBJ2-3; no reliable D call. Trimming removed 0 bases at V and 4 bases at J, with 8 bases between. CDR1 and CDR2 from the germline V gene are LGHNA and YSLEER. This CDR3 has 14 residues. The CDR3 reads CASSQEVRADTQYF. The CDR3 coding sequence is TGCGCCAGCAGCCAAGAAGTGAGAGCAGATACGCAGTATTTT.

This clone was counted between two and nine times. The genes are TRBV29-1 and TRBJ2-1; 8 nucleotides match TRBD1. V was clipped by 0 bases and J by 0 bases; unmatched bases: 7. The CDR3 is 17 amino acids. Germline CDR1 is SQVTM and CDR2 is ANQGSEA. Written as DNA, the CDR3 is TGCAGCGTTGAAGACCCAGGGGGCCGAAGCTCCTACAATGAGCAGTTCTTC. The encoded protein is CSVEDPGGRSSYNEQFF.

The J gene is TRBJ1-1, the V gene TRBV7-9; TRBD1 is a possible D gene (5 bases). The CDR3 runs to 16 residues. Germline values: CDR1 SEHNR, CDR2 FQNEAQ (reference sequence). Deletions cut 0 bases from V and 1 base from J, with 12 bases between. Written as DNA, the CDR3 is TGTGCCAGCAGCTTAGCGGTCATCGGACAGAACACTGAAGCTTTCTTT. This gives the protein CASSLAVIGQNTEAFF.

This clone occurred once. This chain links TRBV2 with TRBJ2-2; tentatively, D is TRBD1 (5 bases). V dropped 4 bases and J dropped 1 base, with 10 bases sitting between them. The V gene's germline CDR1 is SNHLY and CDR2 FYNNEI. The CDR3 length is 15 residues. The CDR3 bases are TGTGCCAGCAGTGGAGACAGCAAGAACACCGGGGAGCTGTTTTTT. It translates to CASSGDSKNTGELFF.

The chain uses TRBV4-3 and TRBJ2-7, with D possibly being TRBD2 (5 bases). Trimming stripped 4 bases from V and 0 bases from J, with 10 bases between. This CDR3 contains 14 residues. CDR1 and CDR2 from the germline V gene are LGHNA and YSLEER. CDR3 loop: CASSPEATSYEQYF. Written as DNA, the CDR3 is TGCGCCAGCAGCCCGGAGGCCACCTCCTACGAGCAGTACTTC.

CDR3 in DNA: TGCGCCAGCAGCCAAGATCAGGGAGGGAACACTGAAGCTTTCTTT. It encodes CASSQDQGGNTEAFF. The chain couples TRBV4-3 to TRBJ1-1; maybe TRBD1 (5 bases). The CDR3 runs to 15 residues. Germline loops: CDR1 LGHNA, CDR2 YSLEER. Between the trimmed V and J ends, which lost 0 bases and 1 base, there was a span of 9 bases.

The chain couples TRBV10-3 to TRBJ2-5; D perhaps matches TRBD1 (6 bases). The CDR3 runs 14 residues. Germline assignment: CDR1 ENHRY and CDR2 SYGVKD. Trimming removed 0 bases from V and 3 bases from J, with 8 bases in between. The CDR3 bases are TGTGCCATCAGTGAGTCGCCAGGGGAAGAGACCCAGTACTTC. Protein product: CAISESPGEETQYF.

The chain carries TRBV30 and TRBJ2-7; maybe TRBD1 (6 bases). The germline V and J ends were trimmed by 4 bases and 0 bases, with 10 bases remaining between them. Germline loops: CDR1 GTSNPN, CDR2 SVGIG (reference sequence). The CDR3 is 13 amino acids. The chain's CDR3 is CAWTGHISYEQYF. CDR3 in DNA: TGTGCCTGGACGGGACACATCTCCTACGAGCAGTACTTC.